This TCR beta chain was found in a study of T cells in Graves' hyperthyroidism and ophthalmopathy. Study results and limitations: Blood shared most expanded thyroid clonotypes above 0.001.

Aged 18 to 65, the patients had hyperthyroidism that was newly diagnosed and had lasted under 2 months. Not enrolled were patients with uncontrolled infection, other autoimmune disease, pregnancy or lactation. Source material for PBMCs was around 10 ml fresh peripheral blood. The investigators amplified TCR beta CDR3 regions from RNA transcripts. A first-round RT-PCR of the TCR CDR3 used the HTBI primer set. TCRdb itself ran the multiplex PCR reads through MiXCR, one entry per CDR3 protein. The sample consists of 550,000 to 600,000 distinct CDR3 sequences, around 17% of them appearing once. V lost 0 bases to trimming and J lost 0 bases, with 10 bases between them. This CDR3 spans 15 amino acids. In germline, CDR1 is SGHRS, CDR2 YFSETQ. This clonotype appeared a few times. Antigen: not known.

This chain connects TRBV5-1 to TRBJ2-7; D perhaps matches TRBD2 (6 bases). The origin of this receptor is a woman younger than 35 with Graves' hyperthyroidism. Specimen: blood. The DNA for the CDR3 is TGCGCCAGCAGCTTGGGCGGGAAAAACTCCTACGAGCAGTACTTC. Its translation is CASSLGGKNSYEQYF.